This T cell receptor beta chain was captured in a study of cytomegalovirus exposure and HLA in healthy donors. Study observations and caveats: In a later analysis, specific HLA alleles were associated with 15,000 to 20,000 TCR beta sequences at a 0.05 false discovery rate. In vitro testing confirmed a few CMV-associated chains as specific for CMV antigens. According to an earlier analysis, most TCR beta V segments yielded productive rearrangements about 87% or about 30% of the time.

CDR3 length equals 14 residues. Germline V lookup: CDR1 MDHEN, CDR2 SYDVKM. Trimming stripped 6 bases from V and 0 bases from J, with 11 bases between. Details on this clone: The antigen is not known.

With 60 Vbeta and 13 Jbeta primers, the PCR was carried out. Repertoires were generated with immunoSEQ multiplex PCR, while TCRdb's copy carries only in-frame clones and drops some. The table lists approximately 170,000 clones, 70% to 80% of them singletons. The sample consisted of PBMCs. This receptor was identified in a woman aged 25 to 39 in good health and CMV-seropositive. The V gene is TRBV28, the J gene TRBJ1-2; no definite D call. The CDR3 sequence: CASRPTLANYGYTF. As DNA, the CDR3 is TGTGCCAGCAGGCCAACACTAGCTAACTATGGCTACACCTTC.